The subject of this entry is one TCR beta chain. The antigen remains unidentified. The V gene's germline CDR1 is LNHNV and CDR2 YYDKDF (reference sequence). The CDR3 consists of 16 residues. V was shortened by 0 bases and J by 5 bases, with 16 bases between the two germline ends. The data were obtained in a study of shared clonotypes between healthy human individuals. Background on the study: Per donor, CD8 memory used one plate, CD8 naive used two, CD4 memory used three and CD4 naive used three.

Study conclusions and caveats: Relative to clonotypes present in all four donors, those not shared had lower generation probabilities.

Sequenced by immunoSEQ multiplex PCR; TCRdb stores in-frame clones only, minus some. The table has 2 million to 2.5 million clones, around 95% seen once. The chain couples TRBV15 to TRBJ1-1; a possible D gene is TRBD1 (5 bases). The specimen was naive CD4+ T cells sorted from blood. Subset indicated: CD45RA+ positively selected. The clonotype originates from a man aged 18-30 years in good health. CDR3 amino acids: CATSRDPGRRDTEAFF. The DNA of the CDR3 is TGTGCCACCAGCAGAGATCCAGGGAGGCGGGATACTGAAGCTTTCTTT.